This entry describes one T cell receptor beta chain. Its antigen is undetermined. The CDR3 contains 14 residues. Germline V lookup: CDR1 MDHEN, CDR2 SYDVKM. The germline V and J ends were trimmed by 5 bases and 5 bases, with 15 bases remaining between them. This sample is drawn from a study of cytomegalovirus exposure and HLA in healthy donors. Study results and caveats: A cluster of highly shared sequence variants was likely a sequencing artifact. Both high specificity and high sensitivity reportedly marked the classifier's diagnosis of cytomegalovirus status. An analysis was carried out later, and it reportedly showed fewer N-insertions in an Asian-associated ancestry cluster than the 666-donor mean.

Although they were nominally healthy when sampled, donors likely had unrecorded immune exposures. The PCR ran on 60 Vbeta and 13 Jbeta primers. Sequencing used immunoSEQ multiplex PCR; TCRdb keeps in-frame clones, though not all of them. The sample shows tens of thousands of clones, about 60% of them seen only once. This chain joins TRBV28 and TRBJ2-5, with D possibly being TRBD1 (6 bases). The sample comprised PBMCs. This TCR was recovered from a man aged 60 to 69 in good health and CMV-seropositive. CDR3 sequence reads: CASSGSRGTETQYF. CDR3 in DNA: TGTGCCAGCAGTGGCTCCAGGGGTACGGAGACCCAGTACTTC.